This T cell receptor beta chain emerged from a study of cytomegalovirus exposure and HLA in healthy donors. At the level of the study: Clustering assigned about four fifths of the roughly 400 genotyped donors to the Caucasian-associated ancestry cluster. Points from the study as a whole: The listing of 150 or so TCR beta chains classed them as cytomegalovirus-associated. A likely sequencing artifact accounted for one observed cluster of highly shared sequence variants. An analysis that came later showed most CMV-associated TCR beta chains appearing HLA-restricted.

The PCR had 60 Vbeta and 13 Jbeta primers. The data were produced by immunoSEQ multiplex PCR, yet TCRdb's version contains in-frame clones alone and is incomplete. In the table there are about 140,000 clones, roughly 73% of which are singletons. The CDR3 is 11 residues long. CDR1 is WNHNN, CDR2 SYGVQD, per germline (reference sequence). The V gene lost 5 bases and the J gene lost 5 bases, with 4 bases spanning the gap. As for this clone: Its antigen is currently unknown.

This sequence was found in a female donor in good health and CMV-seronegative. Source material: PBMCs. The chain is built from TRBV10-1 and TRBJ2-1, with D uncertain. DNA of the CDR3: TGCGCCAGCAGTCTAAACAATGAGCAGTTCTTC. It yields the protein CASSLNNEQFF.